This T cell receptor (beta chain) originates from a study of blood T cells in healthy people across ages. To note about this clonotype: Mismatch with germline at one junction end may stem from a read error.

A second roughly 7 to 12 cycle PCR used barcoded and J-beta primers. A single record per CDR3 protein comes from TCRdb applying MiXCR to the 5' RACE reads. The sample carries more than 450,000 distinct CDR3 sequences, 25% to 35% recorded once. The CDR3 totals 13 residues. Germline CDR1 GTSNPN, CDR2 SVGIG (reference sequence). These data were also reused for a study on T cells of mothers and their children. From that second work: Samples were provided by three healthy Caucasian mothers and their six children. For each mother, over 8 million TCR beta CDR3 reads were obtained, and for each child, approximately 3 million.

The sample comprised blood. The V gene is TRBV30, the J gene TRBJ1-4; D might be TRBD1 (6 bases). The source of this sequence is a boy aged 2 to 10 in good health. The CDR3 bases are TGTGCCGGGAGTTTGGGGGGGCGAGAAAAACTGTTTTTT. Its translation: CAGSLGGREKLFF.